The table lists the clone carrying this TCR beta chain with many counts. The data were obtained in a study of glioma-infiltrating T cells. CDR1 and CDR2 from the germline V gene are MNHEY and SVGEGT. Trimming took off 4 bases at V and 2 bases at J, with 12 bases between the two ends. There are 14 residues in the CDR3. Amplification of TCR alpha and beta CDR3 regions from RNA used iRepertoire nested multiplex PCR. TCRdb analysed the multiplex PCR reads with MiXCR anew, one entry per CDR3 protein. The table shows about 400,000 distinct CDR3 sequences, with 41% occurring only once. This TCR derives from a human donor with low-grade glioma or glioblastoma, undergoing nonglioma brain surgery, or in good health (not recorded which). The sequenced sample was glioma tissue, nonneoplastic brain tissue, or PBMCs (not recorded which). V gene TRBV6-2 or TRBV6-3 combines with J gene TRBJ2-7; no clear D gene. The CDR3: CASSSSTSAYEQYF. The CDR3 DNA follows: TGTGCCAGCAGTTCCTCGACATCCGCCTACGAGCAGTACTTC.